This TCR beta chain was sequenced in a study of T cells in Graves' hyperthyroidism and ophthalmopathy. This clonotype turned up a few times. RNA transcripts gave rise to amplified TCR beta CDR3 regions. The HTBI primer set served for first-round RT-PCR of the TCR CDR3. TCRdb reanalysed the multiplex PCR reads using MiXCR and keeps one entry per CDR3 protein. This table holds approximately 560,000 distinct CDR3 sequences, 15% to 19% found once. The CDR3 runs to 15 residues. After removal of 4 bases from V and 3 bases from J, the junction contained 12 bases not matched to a gene. Germline V CDR1 and CDR2: DFQATT, SNEGSKA (reference sequence).

This chain connects TRBV20-1 to TRBJ2-7, with 7 bases aligning to TRBD2. This clonotype was sampled from a woman younger than 45 with Graves' hyperthyroidism. The sequencing input was blood. For the CDR3, the DNA is TGCAGTGCTACTACCGGGAGCTGGACTAGCTACGAGCAGTACTTC. Residues: CSATTGSWTSYEQYF.